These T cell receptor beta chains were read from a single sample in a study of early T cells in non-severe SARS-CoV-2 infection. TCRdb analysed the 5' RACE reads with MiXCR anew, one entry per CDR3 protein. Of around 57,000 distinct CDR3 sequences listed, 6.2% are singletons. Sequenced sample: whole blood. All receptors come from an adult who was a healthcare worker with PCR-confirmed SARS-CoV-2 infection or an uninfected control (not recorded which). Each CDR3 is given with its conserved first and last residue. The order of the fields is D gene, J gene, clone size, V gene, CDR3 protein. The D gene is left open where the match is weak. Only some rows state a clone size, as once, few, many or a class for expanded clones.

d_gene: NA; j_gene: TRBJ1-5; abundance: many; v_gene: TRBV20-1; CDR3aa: CSARDRVSNQPQHF
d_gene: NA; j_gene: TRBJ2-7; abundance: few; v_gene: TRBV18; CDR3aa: CASSGTGTYEQYF
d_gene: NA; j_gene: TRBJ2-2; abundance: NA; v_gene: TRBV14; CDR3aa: CASSQQGAGELFF
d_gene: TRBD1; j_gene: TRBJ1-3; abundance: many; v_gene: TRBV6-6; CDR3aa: CASRNRGSGNTIYF
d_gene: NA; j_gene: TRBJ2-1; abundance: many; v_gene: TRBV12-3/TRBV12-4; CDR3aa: CASSQRYNEQFF
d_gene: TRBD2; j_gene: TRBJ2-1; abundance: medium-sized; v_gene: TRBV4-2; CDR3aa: CASSQTSGGANEQFF
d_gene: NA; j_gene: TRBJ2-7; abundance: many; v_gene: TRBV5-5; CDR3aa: CASSLTGSKYEQYF
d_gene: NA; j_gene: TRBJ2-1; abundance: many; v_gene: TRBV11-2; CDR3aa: CATSDGSSYNEQFF
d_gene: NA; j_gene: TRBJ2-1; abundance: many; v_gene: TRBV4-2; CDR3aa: CASSQGGGGGEQFF
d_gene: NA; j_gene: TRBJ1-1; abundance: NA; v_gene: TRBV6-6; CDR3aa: CASRQTNTEAFF
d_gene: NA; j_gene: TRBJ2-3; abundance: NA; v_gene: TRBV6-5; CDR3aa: CASSYGVEGGLLSTQYF
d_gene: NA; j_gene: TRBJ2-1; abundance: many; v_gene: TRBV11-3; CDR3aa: CASSLEVDTGEQFF
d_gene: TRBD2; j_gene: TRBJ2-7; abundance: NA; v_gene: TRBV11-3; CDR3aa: CASSSQRGAFTYEQYF
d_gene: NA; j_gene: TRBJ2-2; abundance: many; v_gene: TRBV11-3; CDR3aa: CASSWSRARDTGELFF
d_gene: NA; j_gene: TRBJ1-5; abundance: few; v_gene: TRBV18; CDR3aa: CASSPFKGGSQPQHF
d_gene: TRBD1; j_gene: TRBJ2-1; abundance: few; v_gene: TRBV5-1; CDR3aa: CASSLEGTSEDRGSYNEQFF
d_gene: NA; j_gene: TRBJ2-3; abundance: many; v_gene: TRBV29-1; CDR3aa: CSVAPGAGTDTQYF
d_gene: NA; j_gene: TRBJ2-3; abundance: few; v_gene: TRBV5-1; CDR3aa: CASSFDDTQYF
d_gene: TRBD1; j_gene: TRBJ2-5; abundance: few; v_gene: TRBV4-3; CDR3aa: CASSQARDRGTQYF
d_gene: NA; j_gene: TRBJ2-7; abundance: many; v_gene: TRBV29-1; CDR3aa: CSVEKTGRGEQYF
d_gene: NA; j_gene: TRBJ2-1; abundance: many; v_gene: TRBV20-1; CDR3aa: CSARGSAYNEQFF
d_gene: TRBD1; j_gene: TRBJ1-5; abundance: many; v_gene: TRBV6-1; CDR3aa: CASRPGQGSSPQHF
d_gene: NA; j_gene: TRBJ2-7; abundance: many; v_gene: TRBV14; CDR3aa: CASSRWSGSSYEQYF
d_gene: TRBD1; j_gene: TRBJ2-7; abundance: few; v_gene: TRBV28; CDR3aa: CASSSPGTGGYEQYF
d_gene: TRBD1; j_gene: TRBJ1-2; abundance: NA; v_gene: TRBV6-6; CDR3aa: CASSYSGTGGYTF
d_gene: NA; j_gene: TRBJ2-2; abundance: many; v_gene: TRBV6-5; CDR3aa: CASSYSPAGELFF
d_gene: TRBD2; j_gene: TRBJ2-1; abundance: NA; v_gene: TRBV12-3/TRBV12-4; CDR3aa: CASSLDLAGYNEQFF
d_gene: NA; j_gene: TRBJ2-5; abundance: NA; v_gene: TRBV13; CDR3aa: CASSLAGSETQYF
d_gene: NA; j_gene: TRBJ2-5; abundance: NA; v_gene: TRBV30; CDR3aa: CAWSTGDETQYF
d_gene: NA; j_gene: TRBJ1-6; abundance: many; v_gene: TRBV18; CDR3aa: CASSPPTGYENSPLHF
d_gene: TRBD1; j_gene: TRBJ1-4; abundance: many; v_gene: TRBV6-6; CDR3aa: CASRASSGTGNEKLFF
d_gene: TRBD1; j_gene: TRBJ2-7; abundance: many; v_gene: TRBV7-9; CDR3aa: CASSRIDRAYEQYF
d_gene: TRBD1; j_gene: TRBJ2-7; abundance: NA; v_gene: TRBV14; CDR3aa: CASSHRETGSTYEQYF
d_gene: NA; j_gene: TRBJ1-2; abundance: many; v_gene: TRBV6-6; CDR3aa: CASSYSIAIFGYTF
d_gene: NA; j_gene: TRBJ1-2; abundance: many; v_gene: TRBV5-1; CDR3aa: CASSLDRAAKSYTF
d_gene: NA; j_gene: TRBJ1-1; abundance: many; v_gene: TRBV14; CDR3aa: CASSQGQALTEAFF
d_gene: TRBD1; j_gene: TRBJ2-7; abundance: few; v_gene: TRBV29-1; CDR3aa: CSVEGQGAYEQYF
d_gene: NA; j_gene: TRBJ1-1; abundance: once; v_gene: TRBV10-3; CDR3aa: CVISEEGFTEAFF
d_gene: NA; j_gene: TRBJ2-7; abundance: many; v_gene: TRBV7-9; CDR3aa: CASSLGLAYEQYF
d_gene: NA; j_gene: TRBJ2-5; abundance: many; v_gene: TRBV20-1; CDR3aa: CSAEAGLETQYF
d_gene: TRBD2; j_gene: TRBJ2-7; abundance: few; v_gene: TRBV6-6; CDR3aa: CASSILAGGKYEQYF
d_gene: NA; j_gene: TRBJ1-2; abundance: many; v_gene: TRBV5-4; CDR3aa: CASSRVGYGYTF
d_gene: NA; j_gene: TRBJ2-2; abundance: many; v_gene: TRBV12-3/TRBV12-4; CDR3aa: CASSLFKGRVPGELFF
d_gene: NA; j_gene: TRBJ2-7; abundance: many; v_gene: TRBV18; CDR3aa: CASSPRGFSGEQYF
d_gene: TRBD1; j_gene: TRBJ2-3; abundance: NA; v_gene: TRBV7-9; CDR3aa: CASSLDGQGSTDTQYF
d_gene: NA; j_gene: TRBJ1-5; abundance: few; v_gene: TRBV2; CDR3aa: CASRENRNSNQPQHF
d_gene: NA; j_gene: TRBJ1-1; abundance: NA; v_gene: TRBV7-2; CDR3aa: CASSLDSGLNTEAFF